This T cell receptor beta chain was identified in a study of CD8 T cells in ankylosing spondylitis. This clonotype was detected ten times or more. Its matching antigen is unknown. One entry per CDR3 protein, called by TCRdb with MiXCR from the 5' RACE reads. The sample has around 220,000 distinct CDR3 sequences, about 10% seen once. Study-level results: Enrichment of disease-linked clones was reportedly significant in matched ankylosing spondylitis synovial fluid.

Deletions cut 6 bases from V and 2 bases from J, with 10 bases between. Germline V lookup: CDR1 SGHRS, CDR2 YFSETQ. This CDR3 has 13 amino acids. The sample taken for sequencing was blood, either unsorted or a sorted T cell fraction (not recorded which). This chain joins TRBV5-1 and TRBJ2-3, with no clear D. The sequence was obtained from a male donor with ankylosing spondylitis or in good health (not recorded which). The DNA of the CDR3 is TGCGCCAGCACATTCCGCCTCACAGATACGCAGTATTTT. Its protein product is CASTFRLTDTQYF.